This entry lists 18 T cell receptor beta chains sequenced from one sample in a study of T-cell reconstitution after alpha-beta-depleted transplantation in children. Unique molecular identifiers were incorporated when the TCRbeta library was constructed. One entry per CDR3 protein results from TCRdb running MiXCR on the PCR reads. The sample has approximately 1,000,000 distinct CDR3 sequences; about 29% are singletons. The input for sequencing was PBMCs, mostly from graft donor cells, taken 360 days after TCRalphabeta/CD19-depleted stem cell transplant. These receptors all come from a boy younger than two who had a stem cell transplant for SCID, so the T cells may come from the graft donor.

This chain connects TRBV27 to TRBJ2-1, with 9 bases lining up with TRBD1. V was pared by 6 bases and J by 3 bases, with 6 bases of the junction left unmatched. The CDR3 length is 15 residues. Per the germline V gene, CDR1 is MNHEY and CDR2 is SMNVEV (reference sequence). CDR3 nucleotide sequence: TGTGCCAGCAGACAACAGGGGGCCATCTACAATGAGCAGTTCTTC. Its protein product is CASRQQGAIYNEQFF.

This clonotype was observed a few times. The rearrangement links TRBV9 to TRBJ2-1, with D possibly TRBD2 on 7 matching bases. V was clipped by 3 bases and J by 1 base, with 11 bases between them. CDR1 is SGDLS, CDR2 YYNGEE, per germline. This CDR3 region has 15 residues. CDR3 amino acids: CASSGEGESYNEQFF. The CDR3 region has the DNA TGTGCCAGCAGCGGGGAGGGGGAATCCTACAATGAGCAGTTCTTC.

This clonotype has just a few counts. This chain connects TRBV27 to TRBJ2-7, with TRBD1 matching over 10 bases. Per the germline V gene, CDR1 is MNHEY and CDR2 is SMNVEV (reference sequence). The CDR3 sequence is 17 residues long. Trimming cost V 4 bases and J 2 bases; bases outside gene matches: 11. The CDR3 here is CASSSWSPGTGAYEQYF. In DNA form, the CDR3 reads TGTGCCAGCAGTTCCTGGTCTCCCGGGACAGGGGCCTACGAGCAGTACTTC.

The chain has TRBV29-1 and TRBJ1-2; D gene unclear. V lost 4 bases and J 3 bases, leaving 12 bases between the germline ends. Germline CDR1 SQVTM, CDR2 ANQGSEA. The CDR3 totals 13 residues. The CDR3 sequence is CSVAALTDYGYTF. CDR3 nucleotide sequence: TGCAGCGTTGCCGCGTTGACCGACTATGGCTACACCTTC.

The chain carries TRBV9 and TRBJ2-4; perhaps D is TRBD1 or TRBD2 (6 bases each). Germline V gene data show CDR1 as SGDLS and CDR2 as YYNGEE. V lost 0 bases and J 1 base, leaving 8 bases between the germline ends. The CDR3 is 15 residues long. The CDR3 sequence is CASSVGGGAKNIQYF. DNA for the CDR3: TGTGCCAGCAGCGTAGGAGGGGGGGCCAAAAACATTCAGTACTTC.

The genes are TRBV28 and TRBJ2-5; D uncertain. The ends were cut back, 6 bases at V and 2 bases at J, with 16 bases in the middle. The germline V gene has CDR1 MDHEN and CDR2 SYDVKM. This CDR3 is built from 15 residues. CDR3 residues: CASRRDDWNQETQYF. In DNA, the CDR3 is TGTGCCAGCAGGCGTGACGACTGGAATCAAGAGACCCAGTACTTC.

This clonotype came up a few times. The V gene is TRBV5-5, the J gene TRBJ2-6, with D unresolved. CDR1 is SGHKS, CDR2 YYEKEE, per germline (reference sequence). V was shortened by 2 bases and J by 4 bases, with 10 bases between the two germline ends. CDR3 length: 15 residues. DNA of the CDR3: TGTGCCAGCAGCTTCGACATGGTCGGGGCCAACGTCCTGACTTTC. It translates to CASSFDMVGANVLTF.

This clonotype was counted between two and nine times. V usage is TRBV5-1 and J usage is TRBJ1-2; perhaps TRBD1 as D (6 bases). This CDR3 has 16 amino acids. Trimming removed 0 bases from V and 1 base from J, with 13 bases in between. Germline values: CDR1 SGHRS, CDR2 YFSETQ. CDR3 in amino acids: CASSLAPGAVNYGYTF. The CDR3 DNA follows: TGCGCCAGCAGCTTGGCCCCAGGGGCCGTTAACTATGGCTACACCTTC.

V usage is TRBV20-1 and J usage is TRBJ1-1, with TRBD1 matching over 7 bases. The trim removed 0 bases at V and 0 bases at J, leaving 4 bases unmatched. Germline CDR1 is DFQATT and CDR2 is SNEGSKA (reference sequence). This CDR3 has 15 residues. The chain's CDR3 is CSARDTGQLNTEAFF. In nucleotides, the CDR3 is TGCAGTGCTAGAGACACGGGACAGTTGAACACTGAAGCTTTCTTT.

This clonotype was picked up a small number of times. The chain couples TRBV7-9 to TRBJ2-7, with a tentative D call TRBD2 (5 bases). Between the trimmed V and J ends, which lost 5 bases and 0 bases, there was a span of 14 bases. Germline V gives CDR1 SEHNR, CDR2 FQNEAQ (reference sequence). The CDR3 loop spans 15 amino acids. CDR3 sequence reads: CASSRGRPSSYEQYF. DNA for the CDR3: TGTGCCAGCAGCCGAGGGCGCCCGAGCTCCTACGAGCAGTACTTC.

This rearrangement joins TRBV12-3 or TRBV12-4 to TRBJ1-3; the D is unclear. There are 17 residues in the CDR3. Trimming pared 3 bases from V and 0 bases from J, leaving 15 bases between. The DNA of the CDR3 is TGTGCCAGCAGTTTCCCAGACCGGACTAGCTCTGGAAACACCATATATTTT. Translated, it gives CASSFPDRTSSGNTIYF.

The CDR3 region has the DNA TGTGCCAGCAGTCTTCACGGTAGCTCTGGGGCCAACGTCCTGACTTTC. Translation: CASSLHGSSGANVLTF. V and J are TRBV25-1 and TRBJ2-6; D not resolved. Trimming took 5 bases from V and 0 from J, leaving 11 bases between them. The germline CDR1 and CDR2 sequences are MGHDK and SYGVNS. The CDR3 extends over 16 amino acids.

This clonotype was recorded a few times. V and J are TRBV13 and TRBJ2-7; 12 nucleotides align to TRBD2. V was clipped by 5 bases and J by 1 base; unmatched bases: 9. The germline V gene encodes CDR1 PRHDT and CDR2 FYEKMQ (reference sequence). CDR3 length: 17 amino acids. This CDR3 is CASSAQPGTSGSYEQYF. The CDR3 nucleotides read TGTGCCAGCAGCGCCCAGCCCGGGACTAGCGGGTCCTACGAGCAGTACTTC.

This rearrangement joins TRBV7-9 to TRBJ1-2; D gene ambiguous. Per germline, CDR1 SEHNR and CDR2 FQNEAQ (reference sequence). This CDR3 region has 13 residues. Deletions cut 4 bases from V and 8 bases from J, with 14 bases between. DNA for the CDR3: TGTGCCAGCAGCTGGACCGGCAAGGGAGGCTACACCTTC. Its translation: CASSWTGKGGYTF.

This clonotype was seen more than once but under ten times. The rearrangement joins TRBV6-2 or TRBV6-3 to TRBJ1-6; D is perhaps TRBD1 (5 bases). Germline values: CDR1 MNHEY, CDR2 SVGEGT. V was shortened by 6 bases and J by 6 bases, with 27 bases between the two germline ends. The CDR3 totals 19 residues. CDR3 nucleotide sequence: TGTGCCAGCAGCTCCGCAAAAGGGGTCCGCCGGCCCCTTAATTCACCCCTCCACTTT. This translates into CASSSAKGVRRPLNSPLHF.

This clonotype was detected a few times. This rearrangement joins TRBV12-3 or TRBV12-4 to TRBJ2-5; TRBD2 matches at 10 bases. The V and J ends lost 0 bases and 5 bases, in that order; junction bases with no gene match: 12. CDR3 length equals 18 residues. Here the CDR3 reads CASSLALSSGGARETQYF. The CDR3 coding sequence is TGTGCCAGCAGTTTAGCTTTGTCCAGCGGGGGGGCCCGTGAGACCCAGTACTTC.

This rearrangement joins TRBV7-3 to TRBJ2-2; a possible D gene is TRBD2 (6 bases). V lost 3 bases and J lost 5, with 31 bases in between. The CDR3 totals 21 residues. Germline V gene lookup returns CDR1 SGHTA and CDR2 FQGTGA. The CDR3 sequence is CASSFPFVIASDQPRTGELFF. In DNA, the CDR3 is TGTGCCAGCAGCTTTCCGTTCGTTATAGCTAGCGACCAACCGAGGACCGGGGAGCTGTTTTTT.

This clonotype was found a few times. This chain links TRBV15 with TRBJ1-6; perhaps TRBD1 as D (5 bases). Trimming took 0 bases from V and 8 from J, leaving 11 bases between them. Per the germline V gene, CDR1 is LNHNV and CDR2 is YYDKDF (reference sequence). The CDR3 is made up of 15 amino acids. Here the CDR3 reads CATSRDTQGYSPLHF. The CDR3 DNA sequence: TGTGCCACCAGCAGAGATACGCAGGGTTATTCACCCCTCCACTTT.